The 5 T cell receptor beta chains below were found in one sample sequenced in a study of blood T cell repertoires in COVID-19. The assay was immunoSEQ multiplex PCR, and TCRdb's table has in-frame clones only and misses some. Among a few hundred thousand clones, 75% to 90% were seen once, and the ten largest hold 2.2%. Source material: PBMCs or T cells enriched from blood (not recorded which). The receptors stem from a man aged 30 to 39 who had recovered from COVID-19.

The genes are TRBV27 and TRBJ2-2; D gene unclear. Trimming removed 0 bases at V and 0 bases at J, with 5 bases between. CDR3 length: 15 residues. CDR1 is MNHEY and CDR2 is SMNVEV in the germline V gene (reference sequence). CDR3 region: CASSLSPANTGELFF. CDR3 bases: TGTGCCAGCAGTTTATCTCCGGCGAACACCGGGGAGCTGTTTTTT.

This CDR3 is CATSDGANSGNTIYF. DNA of the CDR3: TGTGCCACCAGTGATGGTGCGAACTCTGGAAACACCATATATTTT. The chain has TRBV24-1 and TRBJ1-3; no firm D call. Germline V gene sequence: CDR1 KGHDR, CDR2 SFDVKD. The CDR3 runs to 15 residues. Between the trimmed V and J ends, which lost 3 bases and 0 bases, there was a span of 8 bases.

This clone has only a few counts. J is TRBJ2-7 and V is TRBV10-3, with 10 bases lining up with TRBD2. CDR1 and CDR2 from the germline V gene are ENHRY and SYGVKD. CDR3 size: 16 residues. V lost 8 bases and J lost 3; bases outside the gene matches: 13. The CDR3 DNA sequence: TGTGCCATCCAGAAAACTCTAGCGGGGGAAAACTACGAGCAGTACTTC. Its translation: CAIQKTLAGENYEQYF.

V gene TRBV4-1 combines with J gene TRBJ1-2, with TRBD1 matching 7 bases. J was trimmed by 8 bases and V by 5 bases; bases with no gene match: 14. This CDR3 has 15 amino acids. Germline values: CDR1 MGHRA, CDR2 YSYEKL. The CDR3 DNA sequence: TGCGCCAGCAGCATCCGGGACAGTGTCTGGGGAGGCTACACCTTC. Its translation is CASSIRDSVWGGYTF.

This sequence joins TRBV6-5 and TRBJ2-5; D perhaps matches TRBD1 (5 bases). This CDR3 is 14 amino acids long. CDR1 and CDR2 (germline): MNHEY, SVGAGI. The V end was cut by 6 bases, the J end by 1 base, with 12 bases between. CDR3 bases: TGTGCCAGCAGCCCAAGACAGCCCCAAGAGACCCAGTACTTC. Encoded protein: CASSPRQPQETQYF.